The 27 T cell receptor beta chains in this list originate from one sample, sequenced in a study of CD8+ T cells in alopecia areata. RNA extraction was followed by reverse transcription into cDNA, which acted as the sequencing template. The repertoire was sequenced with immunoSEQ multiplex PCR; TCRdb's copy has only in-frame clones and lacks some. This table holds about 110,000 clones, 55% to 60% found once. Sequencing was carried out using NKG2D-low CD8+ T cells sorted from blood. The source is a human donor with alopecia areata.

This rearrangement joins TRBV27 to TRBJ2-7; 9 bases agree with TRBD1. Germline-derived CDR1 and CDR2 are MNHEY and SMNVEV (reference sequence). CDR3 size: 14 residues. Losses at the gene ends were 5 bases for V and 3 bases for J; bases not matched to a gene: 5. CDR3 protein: CASSHGTGFYEQYF. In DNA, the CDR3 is TGTGCCAGCAGTCACGGGACAGGGTTCTACGAGCAGTACTTC.

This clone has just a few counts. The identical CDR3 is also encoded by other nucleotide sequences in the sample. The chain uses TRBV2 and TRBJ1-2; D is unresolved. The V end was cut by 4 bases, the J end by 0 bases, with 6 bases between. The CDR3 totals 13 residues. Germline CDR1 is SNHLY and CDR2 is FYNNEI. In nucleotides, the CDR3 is TGTGCCAGCAGTGGGAGGCCTAACTATGGCTACACCTTC. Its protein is CASSGRPNYGYTF.

CDR3 nucleotides: TGTGCCAGCAGTTTATCCCTCGACACAGATACGCAGTATTTT. Translation gives CASSLSLDTDTQYF. The chain joins TRBV27 to TRBJ2-3, with D hard to call. Per germline, CDR1 MNHEY and CDR2 SMNVEV (reference sequence). The ends were cut back, 0 bases at V and 2 bases at J, with 6 bases in the middle. This CDR3 contains 14 residues.

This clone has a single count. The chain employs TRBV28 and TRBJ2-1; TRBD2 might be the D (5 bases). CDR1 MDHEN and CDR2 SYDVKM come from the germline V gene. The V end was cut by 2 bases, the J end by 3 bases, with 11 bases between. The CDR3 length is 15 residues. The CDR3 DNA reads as TGTGCCAGCAGTTTACGGGGTCCCCACTACAATGAGCAGTTCTTC. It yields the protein CASSLRGPHYNEQFF.

CDR3 residues: CASKVGSYNEQFF. In nucleotides, the CDR3 is TGTGCCAGCAAAGTGGGGTCCTACAATGAGCAGTTCTTC. The rearrangement uses TRBV2 and TRBJ2-1; D gene ambiguous. This CDR3 comprises 13 residues. V lost 7 bases to trimming and J lost 1 base, with 8 bases between them. The germline V gene encodes CDR1 SNHLY and CDR2 FYNNEI.

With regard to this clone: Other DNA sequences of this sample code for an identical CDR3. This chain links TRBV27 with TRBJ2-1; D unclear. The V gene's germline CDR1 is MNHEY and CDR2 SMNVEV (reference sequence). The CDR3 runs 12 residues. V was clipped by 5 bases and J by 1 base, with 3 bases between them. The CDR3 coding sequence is TGTGCCAGCAGTCCGTCCTACAATGAGCAGTTCTTC. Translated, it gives CASSPSYNEQFF.

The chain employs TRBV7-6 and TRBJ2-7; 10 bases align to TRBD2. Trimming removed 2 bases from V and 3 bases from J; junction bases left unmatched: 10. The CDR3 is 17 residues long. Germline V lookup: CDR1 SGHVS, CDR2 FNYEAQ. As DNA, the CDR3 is TGTGCCAGCAGCTTACGGCTAGCGGGAGAAGGGGTCTACGAGCAGTACTTC. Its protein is CASSLRLAGEGVYEQYF.

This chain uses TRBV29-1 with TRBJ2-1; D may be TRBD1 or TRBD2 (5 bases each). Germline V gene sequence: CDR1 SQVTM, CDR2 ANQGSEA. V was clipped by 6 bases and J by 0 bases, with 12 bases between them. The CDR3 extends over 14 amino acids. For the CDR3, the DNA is TGCAGCGTCTCCACGGGGCTCTCCTACAATGAGCAGTTCTTC. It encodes CSVSTGLSYNEQFF.

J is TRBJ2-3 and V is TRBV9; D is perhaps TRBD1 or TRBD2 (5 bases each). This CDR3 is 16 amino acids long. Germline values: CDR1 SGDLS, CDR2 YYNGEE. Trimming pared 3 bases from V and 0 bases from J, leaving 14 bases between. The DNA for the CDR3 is TGTGCCAGCAGCGATCCAGGGAGTCCGAGCACAGATACGCAGTATTTT. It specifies CASSDPGSPSTDTQYF.

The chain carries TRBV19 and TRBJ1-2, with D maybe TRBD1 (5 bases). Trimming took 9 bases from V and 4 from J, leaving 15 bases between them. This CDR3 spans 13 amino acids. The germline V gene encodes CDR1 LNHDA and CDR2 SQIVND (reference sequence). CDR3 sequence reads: CASQVGDLYGYTF. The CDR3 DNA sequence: TGTGCCAGCCAGGTGGGGGATCTCTATGGCTACACCTTC.

CDR3 sequence reads: CASSVRLGVEEQFF. CDR3 DNA sequence: TGCGCCAGCAGTGTACGACTAGGAGTAGAGGAGCAGTTCTTC. The chain combines TRBV10-1 with TRBJ2-1; D is possibly TRBD2 (6 bases). The CDR3 is 14 residues long. Germline values: CDR1 WNHNN, CDR2 SYGVQD (reference sequence). Trimming took off 4 bases at V and 10 bases at J, with 17 bases between the two ends.

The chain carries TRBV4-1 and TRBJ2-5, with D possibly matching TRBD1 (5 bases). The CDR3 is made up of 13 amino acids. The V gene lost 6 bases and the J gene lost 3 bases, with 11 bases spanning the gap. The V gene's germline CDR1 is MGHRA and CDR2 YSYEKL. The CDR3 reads CASRGPGKETQYF. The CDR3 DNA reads TGCGCCAGCAGGGGGCCTGGGAAAGAGACCCAGTACTTC.

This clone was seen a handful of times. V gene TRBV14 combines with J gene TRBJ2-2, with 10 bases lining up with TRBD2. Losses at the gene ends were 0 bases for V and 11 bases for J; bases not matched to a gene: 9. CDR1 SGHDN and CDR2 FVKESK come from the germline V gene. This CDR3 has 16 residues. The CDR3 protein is CASSQDRRTSGDELFF. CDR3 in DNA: TGTGCCAGCAGCCAAGATCGAAGGACTAGCGGCGATGAGCTGTTTTTT.

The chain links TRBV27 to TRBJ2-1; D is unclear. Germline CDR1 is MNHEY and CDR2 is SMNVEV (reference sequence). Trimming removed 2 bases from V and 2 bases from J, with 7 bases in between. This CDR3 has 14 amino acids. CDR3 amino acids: CASSLATTYNEQFF. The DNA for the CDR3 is TGTGCCAGCAGTTTAGCTACTACCTACAATGAGCAGTTCTTC.

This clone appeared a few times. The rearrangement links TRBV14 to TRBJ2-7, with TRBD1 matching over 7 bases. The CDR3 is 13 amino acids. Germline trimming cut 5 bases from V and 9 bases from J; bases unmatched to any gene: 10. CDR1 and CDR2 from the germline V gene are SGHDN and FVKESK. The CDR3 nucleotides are TGTGCCAGCAGCTGGGACAGTTCCACAGGGCAGTACTTC. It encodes CASSWDSSTGQYF.

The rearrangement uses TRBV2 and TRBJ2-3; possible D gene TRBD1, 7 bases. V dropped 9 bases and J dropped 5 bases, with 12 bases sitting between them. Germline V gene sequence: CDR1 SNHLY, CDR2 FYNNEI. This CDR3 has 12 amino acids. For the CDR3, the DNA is TGTGCCAGTCAGGGGGGTCGAGATACGCAGTATTTT. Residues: CASQGGRDTQYF.

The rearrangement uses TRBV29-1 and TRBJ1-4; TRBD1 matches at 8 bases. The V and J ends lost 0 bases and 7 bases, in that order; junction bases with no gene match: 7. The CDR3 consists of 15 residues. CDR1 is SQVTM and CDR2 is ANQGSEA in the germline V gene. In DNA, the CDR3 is TGCAGCGTTGAAGAGGACAGGGTGGGGAGTGAAAAACTGTTTTTT. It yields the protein CSVEEDRVGSEKLFF.

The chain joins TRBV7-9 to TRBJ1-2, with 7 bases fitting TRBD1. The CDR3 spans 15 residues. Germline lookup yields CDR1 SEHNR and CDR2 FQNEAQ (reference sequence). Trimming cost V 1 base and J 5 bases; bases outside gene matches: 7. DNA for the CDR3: TGTGCCAGCAGCTTAGGGGACAGAGATACATATGGCTACACCTTC. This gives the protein CASSLGDRDTYGYTF.

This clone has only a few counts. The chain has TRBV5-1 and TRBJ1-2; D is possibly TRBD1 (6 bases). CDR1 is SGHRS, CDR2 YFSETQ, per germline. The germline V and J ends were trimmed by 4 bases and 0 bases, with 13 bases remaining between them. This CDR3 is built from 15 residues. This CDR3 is CASSPYRAANYGYTF. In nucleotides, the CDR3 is TGCGCCAGCAGCCCCTACAGGGCGGCTAACTATGGCTACACCTTC.

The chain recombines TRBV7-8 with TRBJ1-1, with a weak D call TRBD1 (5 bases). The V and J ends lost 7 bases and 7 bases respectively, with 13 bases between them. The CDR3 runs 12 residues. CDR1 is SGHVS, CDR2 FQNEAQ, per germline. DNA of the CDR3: TGTGCCAGCACCCAGCGAGGGGATGAAGCTTTCTTT. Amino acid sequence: CASTQRGDEAFF.

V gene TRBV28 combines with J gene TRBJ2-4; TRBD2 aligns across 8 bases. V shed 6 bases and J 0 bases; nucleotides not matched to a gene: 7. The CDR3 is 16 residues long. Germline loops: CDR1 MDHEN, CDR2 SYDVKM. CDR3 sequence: CASSTRGGSAKNIQYF. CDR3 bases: TGTGCCAGCAGCACTCGGGGGGGCTCAGCCAAAAACATTCAGTACTTC.

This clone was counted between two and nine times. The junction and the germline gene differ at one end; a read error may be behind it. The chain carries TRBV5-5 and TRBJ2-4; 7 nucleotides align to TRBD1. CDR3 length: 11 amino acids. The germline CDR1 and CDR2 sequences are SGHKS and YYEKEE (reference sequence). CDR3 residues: CASSYPGQQTF. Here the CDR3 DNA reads TGTGCCAGCAGCTACCCGGGACAGCAAACTTTC.

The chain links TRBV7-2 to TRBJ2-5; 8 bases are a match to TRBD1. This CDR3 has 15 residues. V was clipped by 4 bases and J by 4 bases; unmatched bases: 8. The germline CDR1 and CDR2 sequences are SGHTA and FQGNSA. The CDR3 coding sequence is TGTGCCAGCAGCTATCAGGGGGCCGTCGGAGAGACCCAGTACTTC. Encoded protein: CASSYQGAVGETQYF. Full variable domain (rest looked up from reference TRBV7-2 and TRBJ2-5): GAGVSQSPSNKVTEKGKDVELRCDPISGHTALYWYRQSLGQGLEFLIYFQGNSAPDKSGLPSDRFSAERTGGSVSTLTIQRTQQEDSAVYLCASSYQGAVGETQYFGPGTRLLVL.

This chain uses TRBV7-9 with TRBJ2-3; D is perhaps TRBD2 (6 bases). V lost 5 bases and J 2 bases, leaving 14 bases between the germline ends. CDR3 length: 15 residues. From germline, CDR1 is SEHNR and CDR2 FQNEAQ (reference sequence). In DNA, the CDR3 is TGTGCCAGCAGCGGGTCTAGCGTAGTCACAGATACGCAGTATTTT. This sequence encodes CASSGSSVVTDTQYF.

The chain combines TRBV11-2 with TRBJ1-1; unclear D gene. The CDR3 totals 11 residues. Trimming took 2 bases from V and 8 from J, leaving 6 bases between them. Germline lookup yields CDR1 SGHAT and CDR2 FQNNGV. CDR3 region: CASSLSREAFF. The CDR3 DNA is TGTGCCAGCAGCTTATCCCGGGAAGCTTTCTTT.

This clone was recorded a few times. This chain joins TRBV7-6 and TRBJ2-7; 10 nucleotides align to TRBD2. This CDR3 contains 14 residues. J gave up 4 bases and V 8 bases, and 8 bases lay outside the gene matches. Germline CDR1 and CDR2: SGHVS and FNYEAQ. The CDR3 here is CASSLPAGGYEQYF. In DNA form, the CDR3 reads TGTGCCAGCTCACTTCCAGCGGGAGGGTACGAGCAGTACTTC.

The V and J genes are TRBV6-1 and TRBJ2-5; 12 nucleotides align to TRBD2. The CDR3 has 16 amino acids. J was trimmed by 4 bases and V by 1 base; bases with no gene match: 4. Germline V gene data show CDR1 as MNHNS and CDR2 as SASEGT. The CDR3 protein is CASSEVTSGRGETQYF. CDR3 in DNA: TGTGCCAGCAGTGAAGTGACTAGCGGGAGAGGAGAGACCCAGTACTTC.